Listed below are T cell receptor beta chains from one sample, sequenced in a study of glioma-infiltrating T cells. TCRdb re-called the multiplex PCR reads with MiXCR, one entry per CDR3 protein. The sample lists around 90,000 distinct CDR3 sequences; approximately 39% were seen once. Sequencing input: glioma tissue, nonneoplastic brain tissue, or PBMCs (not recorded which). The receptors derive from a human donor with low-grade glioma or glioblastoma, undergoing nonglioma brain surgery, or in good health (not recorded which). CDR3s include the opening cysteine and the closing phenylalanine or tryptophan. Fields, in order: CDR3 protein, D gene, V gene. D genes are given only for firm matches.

CDR3aa: CSSRMEGEIATDTQSF; d_gene: NA; v_gene: TRBV7-2
CDR3aa: CASSLFGSGGASEQFF; d_gene: TRBD2; v_gene: TRBV12-3/TRBV12-4
CDR3aa: CASSWTSQHEQFF; d_gene: TRBD2; v_gene: TRBV5-4
CDR3aa: CASSEFSGNRDEQYF; d_gene: NA; v_gene: TRBV6-1
CDR3aa: CASSRETGNTEAFF; d_gene: NA; v_gene: TRBV3-1
CDR3aa: CASLINEQFF; d_gene: NA; v_gene: TRBV7-2
CDR3aa: CASRAGQFYEQYF; d_gene: NA; v_gene: TRBV6-1
CDR3aa: CASSLVLRKNTEAFF; d_gene: NA; v_gene: TRBV7-9
CDR3aa: CASSLRGVGYEQFF; d_gene: NA; v_gene: TRBV12-3/TRBV12-4
CDR3aa: CASSLRPMTSGRDTQYF; d_gene: TRBD2; v_gene: TRBV7-3
CDR3aa: CASSLVAGVTSYEQYF; d_gene: TRBD2; v_gene: TRBV11-1
CDR3aa: CASARSAGNSPLHF; d_gene: NA; v_gene: TRBV28
CDR3aa: CASRQMGQGVYGYTF; d_gene: TRBD1; v_gene: TRBV7-9
CDR3aa: CASTYVGQSNQPQHF; d_gene: NA; v_gene: TRBV19
CDR3aa: CASSGGGRAGELFF; d_gene: TRBD2; v_gene: TRBV4-1